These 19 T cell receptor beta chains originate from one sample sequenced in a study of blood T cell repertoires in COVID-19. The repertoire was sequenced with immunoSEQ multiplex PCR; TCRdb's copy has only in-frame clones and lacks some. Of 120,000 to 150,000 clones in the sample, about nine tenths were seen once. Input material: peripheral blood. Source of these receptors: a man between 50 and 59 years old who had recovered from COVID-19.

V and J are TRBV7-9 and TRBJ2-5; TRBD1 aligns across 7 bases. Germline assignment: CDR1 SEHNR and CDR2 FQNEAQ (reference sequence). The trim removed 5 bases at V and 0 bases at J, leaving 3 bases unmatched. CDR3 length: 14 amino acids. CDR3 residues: CASSSRGNQETQYF. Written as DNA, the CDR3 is TGTGCCAGCAGCAGCAGGGGGAACCAAGAGACCCAGTACTTC.

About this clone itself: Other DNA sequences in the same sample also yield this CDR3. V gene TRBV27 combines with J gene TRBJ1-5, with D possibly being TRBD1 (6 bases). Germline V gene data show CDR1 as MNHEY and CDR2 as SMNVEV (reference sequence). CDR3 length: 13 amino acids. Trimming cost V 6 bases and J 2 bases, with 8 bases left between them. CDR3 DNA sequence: TGTGCCAGCAGACAGGGAGGCAATCAGCCCCAGCATTTT. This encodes CASRQGGNQPQHF.

The CDR3 loop is CATSRGGNEQYF. CDR3 DNA: TGCGCCACCTCAAGGGGGGGCAACGAGCAGTACTTC. This chain connects TRBV10-1 to TRBJ2-7; perhaps TRBD2 as D (7 bases). V lost 10 bases to trimming and J lost 5 bases, with 15 bases between them. Germline-derived CDR1 and CDR2 are WNHNN and SYGVQD (reference sequence). The CDR3 extends over 12 amino acids.

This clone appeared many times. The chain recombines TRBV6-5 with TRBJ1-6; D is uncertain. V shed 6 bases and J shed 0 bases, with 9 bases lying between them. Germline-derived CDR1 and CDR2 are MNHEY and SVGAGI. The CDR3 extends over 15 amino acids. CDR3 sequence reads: CASRETSSYNSPLHF. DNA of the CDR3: TGTGCCAGCAGGGAGACGAGCTCCTATAATTCACCCCTCCACTTT.

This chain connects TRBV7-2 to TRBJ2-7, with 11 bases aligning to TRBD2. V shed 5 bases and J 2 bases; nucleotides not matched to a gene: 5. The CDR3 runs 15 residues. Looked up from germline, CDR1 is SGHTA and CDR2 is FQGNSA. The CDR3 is CASSQTSGEAYEQYF. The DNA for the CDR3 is TGTGCCAGCAGCCAGACTAGCGGGGAGGCCTACGAGCAGTACTTC.

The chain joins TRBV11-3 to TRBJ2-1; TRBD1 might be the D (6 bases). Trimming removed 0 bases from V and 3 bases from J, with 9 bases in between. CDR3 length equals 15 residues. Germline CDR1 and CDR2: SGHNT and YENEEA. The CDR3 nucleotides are TGTGCCAGCAGCTTAGAGGGGGCTAGCTACAATGAGCAGTTCTTC. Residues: CASSLEGASYNEQFF.

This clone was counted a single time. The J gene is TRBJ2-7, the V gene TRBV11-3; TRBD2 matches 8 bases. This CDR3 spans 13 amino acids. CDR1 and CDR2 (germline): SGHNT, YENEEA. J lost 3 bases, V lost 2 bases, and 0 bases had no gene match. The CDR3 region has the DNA TGTGCCAGCAGCTTACGGGGGGGCTACGAGCAGTACTTC. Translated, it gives CASSLRGGYEQYF.

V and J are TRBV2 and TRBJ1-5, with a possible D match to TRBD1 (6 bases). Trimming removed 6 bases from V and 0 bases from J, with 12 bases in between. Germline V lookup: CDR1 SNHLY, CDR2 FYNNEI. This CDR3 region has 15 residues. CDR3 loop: CASSDDRNSNQPQHF. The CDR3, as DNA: TGTGCCAGCAGCGATGACAGGAATAGCAATCAGCCCCAGCATTTT.

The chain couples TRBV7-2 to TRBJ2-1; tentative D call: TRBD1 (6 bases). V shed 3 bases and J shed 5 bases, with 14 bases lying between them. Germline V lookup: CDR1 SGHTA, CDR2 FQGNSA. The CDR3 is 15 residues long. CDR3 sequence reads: CASSFLGTLDNEQFF. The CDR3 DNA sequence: TGTGCCAGCAGCTTCCTCGGGACACTAGACAATGAGCAGTTCTTC.

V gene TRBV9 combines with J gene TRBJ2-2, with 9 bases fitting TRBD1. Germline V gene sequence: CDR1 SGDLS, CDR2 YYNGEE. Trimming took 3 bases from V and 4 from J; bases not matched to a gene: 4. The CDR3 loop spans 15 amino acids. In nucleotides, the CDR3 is TGTGCCAGCAGCGACGGACAGGGGAGCACCGGGGAGCTGTTTTTT. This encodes CASSDGQGSTGELFF.

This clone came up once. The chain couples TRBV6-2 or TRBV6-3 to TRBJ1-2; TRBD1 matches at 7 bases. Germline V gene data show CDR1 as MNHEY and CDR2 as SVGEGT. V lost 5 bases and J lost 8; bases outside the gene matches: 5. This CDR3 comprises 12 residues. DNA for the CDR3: TGTGCCAGCAGTACAGGGGTGAAGGGCTACACCTTC. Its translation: CASSTGVKGYTF.

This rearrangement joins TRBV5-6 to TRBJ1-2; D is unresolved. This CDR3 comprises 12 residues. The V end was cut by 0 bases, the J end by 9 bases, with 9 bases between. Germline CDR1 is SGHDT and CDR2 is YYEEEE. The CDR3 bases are TGTGCCAGCAGCTTGGGGCGGCTGCGCTACACCTTC. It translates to CASSLGRLRYTF.

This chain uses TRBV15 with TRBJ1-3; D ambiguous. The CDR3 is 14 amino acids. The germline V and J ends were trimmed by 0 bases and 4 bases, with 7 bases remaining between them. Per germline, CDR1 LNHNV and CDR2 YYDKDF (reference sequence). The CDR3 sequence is CATSRDAGGNTIYF. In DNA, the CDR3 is TGTGCCACCAGCAGAGATGCTGGCGGAAACACCATATATTTT.

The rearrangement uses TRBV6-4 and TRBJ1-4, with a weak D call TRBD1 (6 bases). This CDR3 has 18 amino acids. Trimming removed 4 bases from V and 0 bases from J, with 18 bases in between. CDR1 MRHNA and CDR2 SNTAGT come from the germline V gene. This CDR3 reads CASSGTGTHTATNEKLFF. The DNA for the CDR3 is TGTGCCAGCAGTGGGACCGGGACACACACTGCAACTAATGAAAAACTGTTTTTT.

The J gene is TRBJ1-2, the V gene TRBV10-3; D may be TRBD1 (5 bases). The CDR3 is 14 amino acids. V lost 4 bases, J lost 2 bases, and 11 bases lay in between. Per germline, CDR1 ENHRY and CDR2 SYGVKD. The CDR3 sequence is CAISADTPNYGYTF. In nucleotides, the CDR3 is TGTGCCATCAGTGCGGACACACCCAACTATGGCTACACCTTC.

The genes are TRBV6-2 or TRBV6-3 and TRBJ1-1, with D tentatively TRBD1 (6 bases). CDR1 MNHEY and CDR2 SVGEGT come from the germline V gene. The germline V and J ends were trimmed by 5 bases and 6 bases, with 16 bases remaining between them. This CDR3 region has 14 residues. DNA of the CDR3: TGTGCCAGCAGTGGCATGGGGGCGACGTCTGAAGCTTTCTTT. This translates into CASSGMGATSEAFF.

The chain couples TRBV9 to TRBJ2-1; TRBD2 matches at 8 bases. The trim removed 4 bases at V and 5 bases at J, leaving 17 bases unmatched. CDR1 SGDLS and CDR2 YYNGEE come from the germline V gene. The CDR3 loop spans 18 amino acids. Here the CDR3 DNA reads TGTGCCAGCAGCCCTTACGCGATGCGGGGGGATAAAAACAATGAGCAGTTCTTC. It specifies CASSPYAMRGDKNNEQFF. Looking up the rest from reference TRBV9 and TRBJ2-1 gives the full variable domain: DSGVTQTPKHLITATGQRVTLRCSPRSGDLSVYWYQQSLDQGLQFLIQYYNGEERAKGNILERFSAQQFPDLHSELNLSSLELGDSALYFCASSPYAMRGDKNNEQFFGPGTRLTVL.

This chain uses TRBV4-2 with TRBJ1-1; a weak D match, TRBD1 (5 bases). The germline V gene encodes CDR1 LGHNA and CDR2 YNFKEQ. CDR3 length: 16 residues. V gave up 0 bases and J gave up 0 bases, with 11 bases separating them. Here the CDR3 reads CASSQDGDRMNTEAFF. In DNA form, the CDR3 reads TGTGCCAGCAGCCAAGACGGAGACAGAATGAACACTGAAGCTTTCTTT.

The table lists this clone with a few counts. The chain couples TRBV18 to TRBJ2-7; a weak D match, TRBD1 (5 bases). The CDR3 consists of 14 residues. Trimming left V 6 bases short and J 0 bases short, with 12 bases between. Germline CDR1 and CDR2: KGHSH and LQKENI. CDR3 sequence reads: CASSRQIDSYEQYF. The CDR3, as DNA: TGTGCCAGCTCTCGACAGATAGACTCCTACGAGCAGTACTTC.